The 29 T cell receptor beta chains below come from one sample, sequenced in a study of blood T cells in healthy people across ages. A second PCR of about 7 to 12 cycles used a sample-barcoded 5' primer and a J-beta primer mix. Each CDR3 protein is one row after TCRdb ran MiXCR on the 5' RACE reads. The data contain fewer than 2,000,000 distinct CDR3 sequences, 30% to 40% of them singletons. Source material: blood. These receptors all stem from a human donor in good health.

The sample holds a few counts of this clonotype. The chain carries TRBV2 and TRBJ1-2, with D hard to call. CDR1 SNHLY and CDR2 FYNNEI come from the germline V gene. V was shortened by 1 base and J by 9 bases, with 6 bases between the two germline ends. This CDR3 has 11 residues. The CDR3 loop reads CASSEEGSYTF. DNA for the CDR3: TGTGCCAGCAGTGAAGAGGGTAGCTACACCTTC.

This rearrangement joins TRBV4-2 to TRBJ2-7; 7 positions agree with TRBD2. V lost 1 base and J lost 3; bases outside the gene matches: 9. Per the germline V gene, CDR1 is LGHNA and CDR2 is YNFKEQ. CDR3 length: 16 amino acids. The DNA of the CDR3 is TGTGCCAGCAGCCAAGTTTCCAGCGGGACGCGCTACGAGCAGTACTTC. Translated, it gives CASSQVSSGTRYEQYF.

This clonotype was picked up a small number of times. V is TRBV20-1 and J is TRBJ2-5; 8 bases are shared with TRBD2. Germline V gene data show CDR1 as DFQATT and CDR2 as SNEGSKA (reference sequence). This CDR3 comprises 16 residues. V dropped 5 bases and J dropped 1; count of bases not matched to a gene: 12. CDR3 DNA sequence: TGCAGTGCTGACCGCCGGGGGGGCCCAACCCAAGAGACCCAGTACTTC. This translates into CSADRRGGPTQETQYF.

The chain couples TRBV10-3 to TRBJ2-3; no definite D call. This CDR3 is built from 14 residues. CDR1 and CDR2 (germline): ENHRY, SYGVKD. V was shortened by 8 bases and J by 1 base, with 13 bases between the two germline ends. CDR3 nucleotides: TGTGCCATCGGTGCTTCGTTGGGCACAGATACGCAGTATTTT. Translating gives CAIGASLGTDTQYF.

The chain has TRBV24-1 and TRBJ2-1; 10 nucleotides agree with TRBD2. Germline CDR1 and CDR2: KGHDR and SFDVKD. V was pared by 7 bases and J by 6 bases, with 8 bases of the junction left unmatched. CDR3 length: 15 amino acids. Written as DNA, the CDR3 is TGTGCCACCAGCTTAGCGGGGGGCGGATTCAATGAGCAGTTCTTC. Translating it yields CATSLAGGGFNEQFF.

The chain joins TRBV12-3 or TRBV12-4 to TRBJ1-2; no firm D call. Trimming shortened V by 1 base and J by 4 bases, and 13 bases separated the two germline ends. The CDR3 is 15 amino acids. The CDR3 loop is CASSLDPLAPYGYTF. The CDR3 DNA follows: TGTGCCAGCAGTTTAGACCCTCTGGCGCCCTATGGCTACACCTTC.

To note about this clonotype: One junction end does not reproduce the germline sequence, and a read error may be involved. The chain combines TRBV20-1 with TRBJ2-7; D not resolved. The CDR3 is 12 residues long. Looked up from germline, CDR1 is DFQATT and CDR2 is SNEGSKA (reference sequence). The DNA for the CDR3 is TGTAGTGCGACCCTACCTACTCGGGAGCAGTACTTC. This translates into CSATLPTREQYF.

This chain connects TRBV20-1 to TRBJ1-2, with D perhaps TRBD1 (5 bases). Germline CDR1 DFQATT, CDR2 SNEGSKA (reference sequence). Trimming shortened V by 0 bases and J by 6 bases, and 14 bases separated the two germline ends. The CDR3 is 14 amino acids. In DNA, the CDR3 is TGCAGTGCTAGAGATCAGGGCAGTACCCATGGCTACACCTTC. Translating it yields CSARDQGSTHGYTF.

This clonotype was seen only a few times. The chain joins TRBV20-1 to TRBJ1-1; TRBD1 is a possible D gene (5 bases). Per the germline V gene, CDR1 is DFQATT and CDR2 is SNEGSKA (reference sequence). The V end was cut by 1 base, the J end by 5 bases, with 17 bases between. The CDR3 spans 15 residues. The CDR3, as DNA: TGCAGTGCTAGAGTCCTGGCAGACGGGGGGACTGAAGCTTTCTTT. Its translation: CSARVLADGGTEAFF.

The J gene is TRBJ1-5, the V gene TRBV20-1; perhaps TRBD1 as D (5 bases). The germline CDR1 and CDR2 sequences are DFQATT and SNEGSKA (reference sequence). The germline V and J ends were trimmed by 6 bases and 0 bases, with 12 bases remaining between them. The CDR3 is 14 amino acids. CDR3 DNA sequence: TGCAGTGCCCGGAACAGGTTTAGCAATCAGCCCCAGCATTTT. It specifies CSARNRFSNQPQHF.

This clonotype was recorded a few times. The chain has TRBV29-1 and TRBJ2-3, with D perhaps matching TRBD1 or TRBD2 (5 bases each). V gave up 1 base and J gave up 0 bases, with 17 bases separating them. The CDR3 extends over 17 amino acids. Germline V gene data show CDR1 as SQVTM and CDR2 as ANQGSEA. The CDR3 nucleotides read TGCAGCGTTGAAGGCAGGCTAGCAGGGTATAGCACAGATACGCAGTATTTT. As protein: CSVEGRLAGYSTDTQYF.

The chain joins TRBV10-3 to TRBJ1-1; D is unclear. The CDR3 length is 13 residues. The ends were cut back, 8 bases at V and 0 bases at J, with 10 bases in the middle. Germline CDR1 ENHRY, CDR2 SYGVKD. The CDR3 is CAIAEVVNTEAFF. The CDR3 DNA reads as TGTGCCATCGCCGAGGTGGTGAACACTGAAGCTTTCTTT.

This clonotype appeared a few times. The V call is TRBV12-5, the J call TRBJ2-7; 8 positions match TRBD1. CDR3 length: 13 amino acids. Germline CDR1 and CDR2: LGHNT and FRNRAP. The ends lost 9 bases at V and 3 bases at J; junction bases unmatched: 7. The CDR3 sequence is CASGHGTGYEQYF. CDR3 in DNA: TGTGCTAGCGGTCATGGGACAGGCTACGAGCAGTACTTC. The whole variable domain, filled in from reference TRBV12-5 and TRBJ2-7, reads DARVTQTPRHKVTEMGQEVTMRCQPILGHNTVFWYRQTMMQGLELLAYFRNRAPLDDSGMPKDRFSAEMPDATLATLKIQPSEPRDSAVYFCASGHGTGYEQYFGPGTRLTVT.

V usage is TRBV7-9 and J usage is TRBJ2-1; possible D gene TRBD2, 5 bases. CDR3 length equals 17 residues. CDR1 is SEHNR, CDR2 FQNEAQ, per germline (reference sequence). Trimming left V 10 bases short and J 0 bases short, with 22 bases between. Written as DNA, the CDR3 is TGTGCCACCTCGACTACTTCCCCTAGGAGCTCCTACAATGAGCAGTTCTTC. Its protein product is CATSTTSPRSSYNEQFF.

The rearrangement uses TRBV11-2 and TRBJ2-5, with 9 bases fitting TRBD2. Germline trimming cut 1 base from V and 7 bases from J; bases unmatched to any gene: 4. The CDR3 is 14 amino acids. Germline V gene data show CDR1 as SGHAT and CDR2 as FQNNGV. The CDR3 bases are TGTGCCAGCAGCTTAGGTCCACTAGCGGGGACCCAGTACTTC. Its protein is CASSLGPLAGTQYF. Full variable domain (missing parts from reference TRBV11-2 and TRBJ2-5): EAGVAQSPRYKIIEKRQSVAFWCNPISGHATLYWYQQILGQGPKLLIQFQNNGVVDDSQLPKDRFSAERLKGVDSTLKIQPAKLEDSAVYLCASSLGPLAGTQYFGPGTRLLVL.

The V gene is TRBV20-1, the J gene TRBJ1-5; no definite D call. The CDR3 has 14 residues. Trimming cost V 6 bases and J 9 bases, with 21 bases left between them. Germline assignment: CDR1 DFQATT and CDR2 SNEGSKA (reference sequence). This CDR3 is CSATDKGDHRPQHF. The CDR3 nucleotides read TGCAGTGCCACAGACAAGGGAGACCATCGGCCCCAGCATTTT.

V is TRBV7-9 and J is TRBJ1-6; D is uncertain. CDR3 length equals 17 residues. The ends were cut back, 4 bases at V and 6 bases at J, with 19 bases in the middle. Germline CDR1 and CDR2: SEHNR and FQNEAQ (reference sequence). The CDR3 coding sequence is TGTGCCAGCAGCTCCGAACGCCAGATTCCAGCTAATTCACCCCTCCACTTT. This encodes CASSSERQIPANSPLHF.

CDR3 protein: CASSLNSGENTEAFF. The CDR3 coding sequence is TGTGCCAGCAGCTTAAACTCAGGGGAGAACACTGAAGCTTTCTTT. V usage is TRBV7-3 and J usage is TRBJ1-1, with TRBD1 as a possible D gene (6 bases). Germline values: CDR1 SGHTA, CDR2 FQGTGA. This CDR3 is built from 15 residues. V was trimmed by 1 base and J by 1 base, leaving 10 bases between them.

This clonotype occurred a few times. This rearrangement joins TRBV6-6 to TRBJ1-1; D ambiguous. V gave up 0 bases and J gave up 0 bases, with 5 bases separating them. The germline gives CDR1 MNHNY, CDR2 SVGAGI (reference sequence). The CDR3 loop spans 14 amino acids. CDR3 sequence (DNA): TGTGCCAGCAGTTACTCGGGCGTGAACACTGAAGCTTTCTTT. Amino acid sequence: CASSYSGVNTEAFF.

This clonotype was recorded a few times. This chain joins TRBV20-1 and TRBJ1-4; possibly TRBD1 for D (5 bases). Per germline, CDR1 DFQATT and CDR2 SNEGSKA (reference sequence). The CDR3 has 14 residues. Trimming took 1 base from V and 7 from J, leaving 13 bases between them. CDR3: CSARVQGMGEKLFF. CDR3 DNA sequence: TGCAGTGCTAGAGTGCAGGGTATGGGTGAAAAACTGTTTTTT.

In this sample, this clonotype turned up a few times. This chain connects TRBV20-1 to TRBJ2-3; D ambiguous. Germline CDR1 and CDR2: DFQATT and SNEGSKA (reference sequence). This CDR3 region has 16 residues. The V and J ends lost 3 bases and 0 bases respectively, with 16 bases between them. The CDR3 DNA is TGCAGTGCTAGTTCCAGCGACCCCTCTAGCACAGATACGCAGTATTTT. Translated: CSASSSDPSSTDTQYF.

The chain carries TRBV6-2 or TRBV6-3 and TRBJ2-1; D may be TRBD2 (6 bases). Trimming took 3 bases from V and 5 from J, leaving 17 bases between them. Germline V gene data show CDR1 as MNHEY and CDR2 as SVGEGT. The CDR3 extends over 16 amino acids. The CDR3 loop reads CASSYHVWGDDNEQFF. In nucleotides, the CDR3 is TGTGCCAGCAGTTATCATGTGTGGGGGGACGACAATGAGCAGTTCTTC.

The V call is TRBV20-1, the J call TRBJ2-5, with 13 bases lining up with TRBD2. The CDR3 extends over 16 amino acids. Trimming removed 0 bases from V and 5 bases from J; junction bases left unmatched: 6. CDR1 and CDR2 from the germline V gene are DFQATT and SNEGSKA (reference sequence). The CDR3: CSARDALAGGPETQYF. The DNA of the CDR3 is TGCAGTGCTAGAGACGCACTAGCGGGGGGGCCGGAGACCCAGTACTTC.

The rearrangement joins TRBV20-1 to TRBJ1-2; 10 bases agree with TRBD1. V trimming: 6 bases; J trimming: 7 bases; junction bases outside the gene matches: 5. This CDR3 is built from 12 residues. Germline-derived CDR1 and CDR2 are DFQATT and SNEGSKA (reference sequence). This CDR3 reads CSALDRGPGYTF. CDR3 nucleotides: TGCAGTGCCCTAGACAGGGGGCCTGGCTACACCTTC.

This clonotype was counted a few times. The chain has TRBV28 and TRBJ1-2; 7 nucleotides align to TRBD1. The CDR3 loop spans 14 amino acids. V lost 6 bases and J lost 4; bases outside the gene matches: 8. Germline-derived CDR1 and CDR2 are MDHEN and SYDVKM. CDR3 sequence reads: CASRPGTALYGYTF. Here the CDR3 DNA reads TGTGCCAGCAGGCCCGGGACAGCACTCTATGGCTACACCTTC.

This clonotype was counted a few times. The rearrangement joins TRBV29-1 to TRBJ1-1, with TRBD1 identical over 11 bases. V lost 7 bases, J lost 2 bases, and 6 bases stayed unmatched. CDR1 and CDR2 (germline): SQVTM, ANQGSEA. This CDR3 spans 14 amino acids. The CDR3 sequence is CSGRTGGDNTEAFF. As DNA, the CDR3 is TGCAGCGGAAGGACAGGGGGCGACAACACTGAAGCTTTCTTT.

This clonotype occurred a few times. This chain links TRBV9 with TRBJ1-2; the match to TRBD1 covers 9 bases. V dropped 4 bases and J dropped 10; count of bases not matched to a gene: 14. CDR3 size: 15 residues. Germline V gene data show CDR1 as SGDLS and CDR2 as YYNGEE. CDR3 DNA sequence: TGTGCCAGCAGCTTACGACAGGGGGAGAGGCCCTTCTACACCTTC. Amino acids: CASSLRQGERPFYTF. The full variable domain, with the rest looked up from reference TRBV9 and TRBJ1-2, is DSGVTQTPKHLITATGQRVTLRCSPRSGDLSVYWYQQSLDQGLQFLIQYYNGEERAKGNILERFSAQQFPDLHSELNLSSLELGDSALYFCASSLRQGERPFYTFGSGTRLTVV.

The V gene is TRBV5-6, the J gene TRBJ2-7; unclear D gene. Germline CDR1 reads SGHDT; CDR2 reads YYEEEE. The CDR3 is made up of 15 amino acids. Trimming took off 5 bases at V and 2 bases at J, with 17 bases between the two ends. CDR3 protein: CASSPVPQGTYEQYF. CDR3 bases: TGTGCCAGCAGTCCCGTACCTCAAGGGACCTACGAGCAGTACTTC.

The CDR3 DNA is TGTGCCAGCAGCCCAATAATCCGGGACCACCAGCATTTT. Translation: CASSPIIRDHQHF. The V and J genes are TRBV7-2 and TRBJ1-5; the D gene is possibly TRBD1 (5 bases). Deletions cut 5 bases from V and 12 bases from J, with 17 bases between. Germline loops: CDR1 SGHTA, CDR2 FQGNSA. CDR3 length: 13 amino acids.